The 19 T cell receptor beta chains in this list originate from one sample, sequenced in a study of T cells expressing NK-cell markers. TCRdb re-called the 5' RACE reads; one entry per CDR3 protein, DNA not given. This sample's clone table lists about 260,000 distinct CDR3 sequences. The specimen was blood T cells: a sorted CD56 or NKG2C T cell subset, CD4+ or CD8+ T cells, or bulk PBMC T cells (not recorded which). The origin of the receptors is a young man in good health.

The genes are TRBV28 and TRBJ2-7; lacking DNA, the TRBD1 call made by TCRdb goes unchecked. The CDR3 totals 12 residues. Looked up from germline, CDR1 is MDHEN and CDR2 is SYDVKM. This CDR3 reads CASGQLSYEQYF.

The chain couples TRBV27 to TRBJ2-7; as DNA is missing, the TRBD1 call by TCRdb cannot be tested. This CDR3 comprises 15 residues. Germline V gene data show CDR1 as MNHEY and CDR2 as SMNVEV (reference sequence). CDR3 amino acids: CASSFDGTGLYEQYF.

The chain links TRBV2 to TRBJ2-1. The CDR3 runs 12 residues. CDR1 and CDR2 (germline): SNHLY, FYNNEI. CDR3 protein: CASTPGYNEQFF.

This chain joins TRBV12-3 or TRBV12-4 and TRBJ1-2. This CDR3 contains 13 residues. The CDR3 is CASSLTSFYGYTF.

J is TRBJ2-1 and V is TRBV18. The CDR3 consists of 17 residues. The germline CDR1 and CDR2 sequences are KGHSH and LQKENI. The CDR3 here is CASSPYGGAFSYNEQFF.

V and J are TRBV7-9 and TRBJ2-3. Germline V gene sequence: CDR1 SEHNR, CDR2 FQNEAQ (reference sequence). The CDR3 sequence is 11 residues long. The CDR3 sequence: CASSLAGTQYF.

CDR3 protein: CASSLRTGTADTEAFF. This chain uses TRBV6-2 or TRBV6-3 with TRBJ1-1; lacking DNA, the TRBD1 call made by TCRdb goes unchecked. CDR1 MNHEY and CDR2 SVGEGT come from the germline V gene. The CDR3 length is 16 residues.

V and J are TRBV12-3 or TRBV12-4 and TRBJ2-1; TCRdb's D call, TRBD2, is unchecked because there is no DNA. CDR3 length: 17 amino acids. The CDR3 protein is CASTPIGLAGTHNEQFF.

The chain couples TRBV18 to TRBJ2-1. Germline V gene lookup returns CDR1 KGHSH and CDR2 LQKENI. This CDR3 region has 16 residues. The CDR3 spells CASSSLGVQRINEQFF.

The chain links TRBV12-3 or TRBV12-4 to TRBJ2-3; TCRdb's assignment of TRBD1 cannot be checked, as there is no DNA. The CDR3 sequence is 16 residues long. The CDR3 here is CASSSKARDSTDTQYF.

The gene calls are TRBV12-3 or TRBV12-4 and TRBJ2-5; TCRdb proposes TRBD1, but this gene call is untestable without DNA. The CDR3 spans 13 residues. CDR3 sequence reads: CASSSLAVETQYF.

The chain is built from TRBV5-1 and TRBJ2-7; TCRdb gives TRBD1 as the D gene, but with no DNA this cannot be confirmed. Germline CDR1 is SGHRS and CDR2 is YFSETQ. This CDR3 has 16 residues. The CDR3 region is CASSPVTGRSSYEQYF.

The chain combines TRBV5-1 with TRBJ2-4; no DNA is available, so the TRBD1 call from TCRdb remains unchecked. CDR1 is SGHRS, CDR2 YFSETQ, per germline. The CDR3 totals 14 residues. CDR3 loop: CASSLGGGENIQYF.

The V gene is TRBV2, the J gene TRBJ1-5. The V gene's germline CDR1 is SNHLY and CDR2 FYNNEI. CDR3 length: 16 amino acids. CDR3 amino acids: CASSETAAFSNQPQHF.

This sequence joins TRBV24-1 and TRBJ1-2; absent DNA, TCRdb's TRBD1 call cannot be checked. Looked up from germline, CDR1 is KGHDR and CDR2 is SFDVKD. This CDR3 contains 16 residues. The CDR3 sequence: CATSDTGTDSRYGYTF.

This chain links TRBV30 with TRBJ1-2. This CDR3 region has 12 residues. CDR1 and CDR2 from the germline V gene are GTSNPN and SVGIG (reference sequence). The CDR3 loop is CAWTHGSYGYTF.

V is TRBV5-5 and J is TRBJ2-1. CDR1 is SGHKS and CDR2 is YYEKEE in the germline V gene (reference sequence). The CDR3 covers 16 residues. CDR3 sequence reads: CASSLVAGVPYNEQFF.

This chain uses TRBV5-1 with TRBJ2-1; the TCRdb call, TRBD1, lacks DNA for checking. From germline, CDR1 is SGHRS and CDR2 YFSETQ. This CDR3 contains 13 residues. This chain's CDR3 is CASSVNPGNEQFF.

CDR3 loop: CSVEDPGDSNQPQHF. The chain carries TRBV29-1 and TRBJ1-5. The CDR3 runs to 15 residues. Looked up from germline, CDR1 is SQVTM and CDR2 is ANQGSEA. The variable domain in full, with the rest retrieved from reference TRBV29-1 and TRBJ1-5, is SAVISQKPSRDICQRGTSLTIQCQVDSQVTMMFWYRQQPGQSLTLIATANQGSEATYESGFVIDKFPISRPNLTFSTLTVSNMSPEDSSIYLCSVEDPGDSNQPQHFGDGTRLSIL.